Presented here are 9 T cell receptor beta chains from one specimen sequenced in a study of control samples from healthy donors and cancer patients. Repertoires were generated with immunoSEQ multiplex PCR, while TCRdb's copy carries only in-frame clones and drops some. The sample consists of roughly 73,000 clones, under 90% of them appearing once. Sequences were obtained from blood. These receptors came from a man aged 50-59 years in good health.

The CDR3 is CASSFLNSPLHF. CDR3 DNA sequence: TGTGCCAGCAGCTTTCTTAATTCACCCCTCCACTTT. V is TRBV7-2 and J is TRBJ1-6; D remains unclear. This CDR3 region has 12 residues. CDR1 SGHTA and CDR2 FQGNSA come from the germline V gene. V was trimmed by 3 bases and J by 6 bases, leaving 3 bases between them.

This chain joins TRBV6-2 or TRBV6-3 and TRBJ2-1; TRBD1 might be the D (6 bases). From germline, CDR1 is MNHEY and CDR2 SVGEGT. Trimming removed 0 bases at V and 8 bases at J, with 20 bases between. This CDR3 spans 17 amino acids. CDR3 sequence: CASSYSSRTDSSDEQFF. CDR3 DNA sequence: TGTGCCAGCAGTTACTCATCCCGCACGGACAGTTCCGATGAGCAGTTCTTC.

This clone has just one count. The chain is built from TRBV5-1 and TRBJ2-5, with no clear D. This CDR3 comprises 15 residues. Trimming pared 5 bases from V and 3 bases from J, leaving 17 bases between. Per the germline V gene, CDR1 is SGHRS and CDR2 is YFSETQ. The CDR3 loop reads CASSFPGPPEETQYF. The CDR3 DNA reads TGCGCCAGCAGTTTCCCCGGACCACCCGAAGAGACCCAGTACTTC.

The chain employs TRBV25-1 and TRBJ1-3, with D hard to call. CDR1 is MGHDK, CDR2 SYGVNS, per germline. V was shortened by 2 bases and J by 1 base, with 9 bases between the two germline ends. CDR3 length: 15 residues. CDR3 amino acids: CASSERLISGNTIYF. The CDR3 nucleotides read TGTGCCAGCAGTGAACGTCTGATTTCTGGAAACACCATATATTTT.

The chain is built from TRBV28 and TRBJ2-2, with D unresolved. The CDR3 consists of 13 residues. Trimming shortened V by 7 bases and J by 1 base, and 7 bases separated the two germline ends. The germline V gene has CDR1 MDHEN and CDR2 SYDVKM. This CDR3 is CASKNRNTGELFF. The CDR3, as DNA: TGTGCCAGCAAAAACAGGAACACCGGGGAGCTGTTTTTT.

This chain uses TRBV12-5 with TRBJ2-5; 7 nucleotides agree with TRBD1. CDR3 length: 14 amino acids. J gave up 0 bases and V 5 bases, and 3 bases lay outside the gene matches. Germline CDR1 LGHNT, CDR2 FRNRAP. CDR3 coding DNA: TGTGCTAGTGGTGGGGGACAGAACCAAGAGACCCAGTACTTC. Translation: CASGGGQNQETQYF.

Only a few counts were recorded for this clone. This sequence joins TRBV19 and TRBJ1-6, with D unresolved. Germline V gives CDR1 LNHDA, CDR2 SQIVND (reference sequence). The germline V and J ends were trimmed by 7 bases and 6 bases, with 19 bases remaining between them. This CDR3 has 16 amino acids. The CDR3 loop reads CASTATTGSSNSPLHF. The CDR3 DNA reads TGTGCCAGTACCGCCACGACCGGGTCATCTAATTCACCCCTCCACTTT.

The chain links TRBV10-2 to TRBJ2-7, with 11 bases that match TRBD1. Trimming at V came to 2 bases and at J to 1 base, leaving 7 bases not matched to a gene. Germline CDR1 WSHSY, CDR2 SAAADI. This CDR3 is built from 17 residues. The CDR3 loop is CASSERGQGGRSYEQYF. In DNA form, the CDR3 reads TGCGCCAGCAGTGAGAGGGGACAGGGGGGACGTTCCTACGAGCAGTACTTC.

A few counts support this clone. The chain has TRBV10-3 and TRBJ2-3; possibly TRBD1 or TRBD2 for D (5 bases each). V was shortened by 0 bases and J by 1 base, with 17 bases between the two germline ends. CDR3 size: 18 residues. The germline CDR1 and CDR2 sequences are ENHRY and SYGVKD. The CDR3 DNA is TGTGCCATCAGTGAGTCGTTAGGGACGGGGTTCGGCACAGATACGCAGTATTTT. It specifies CAISESLGTGFGTDTQYF.